The present TCR beta chain was sequenced within a study of T cells in Graves' hyperthyroidism and ophthalmopathy. Study information: Any treatment followed the collection of peripheral blood at initial diagnosis. Findings and caveats of the study: A model of 13 V-J features distinguished ophthalmopathy from stable hyperthyroidism. Blood also showed most of the thyroid clonotypes that were expanded above 0.001.

The cohort's ophthalmopathy patients, a group with duration under 3 months, had a Clinical Activity Score of at least 3 and a NOSPECS grade of at least 4. Amplified TCR beta CDR3 regions derived from RNA transcripts. Researchers ran a first-round RT-PCR on the TCR CDR3 using the HTBI primer set. TCRdb fed the multiplex PCR reads into MiXCR, producing one record per CDR3 protein. The sample carries about 380,000 distinct CDR3 sequences, about 14% recorded once. CDR1 and CDR2 (germline): SGHKS, YYEKEE (reference sequence). The CDR3 runs 15 residues. Trimming removed 0 bases at V and 1 base at J, with 9 bases between. This clonotype turned up a few times. Its antigen is unknown.

The chain uses TRBV5-5 and TRBJ2-3, with a weak D call TRBD1 (6 bases). Sample: blood. The TCR was taken from a young woman with Graves' ophthalmopathy. The DNA of the CDR3 is TGTGCCAGCAGCTTGGCCGAGGGGGGCACAGATACGCAGTATTTT. It is translated as CASSLAEGGTDTQYF.